These T cell receptor beta chains were read from a single sample in a study of blood T cell repertoires in COVID-19. The assay was immunoSEQ multiplex PCR, and TCRdb's table has in-frame clones only and misses some. The sample shows 200,000 or so clones, around 90% of them seen only once. The sequenced sample consisted of peripheral blood. All receptors come from a man aged 55 to 70 with COVID-19, enrolled during active disease. Both conserved end residues are part of each CDR3. D genes are given only for firm matches. Clone size is stated in some rows and not others, as once, few, many or a class when expanded.

v_gene	len	abundance	j_gene	d_gene	CDR3aa	CDR3nt
TRBV27	15	-	TRBJ2-7	TRBD2	CASSVGGGNTYEQYF	TGTGCCAGCAGTGTGGGCGGGGGGAACACCTACGAGCAGTACTTC
TRBV7-9	15	-	TRBJ1-3	-	CASSTLGPSGNTIYF	TGTGCCAGCAGCACCCTTGGCCCCTCTGGAAACACCATATATTTT
TRBV15	15	-	TRBJ2-7	TRBD1	CATSRGGQGDYEQYF	TGTGCCACCAGCAGAGGAGGACAGGGTGACTACGAGCAGTACTTC
TRBV4-3	16	-	TRBJ2-1	TRBD2	CASSRKAGNTYNEQFF	TGCGCCAGCAGCCGTAAAGCGGGAAATACCTACAATGAGCAGTTCTTC
TRBV19	14	-	TRBJ1-5	TRBD1	CATRTGGFNQPQHF	TGTGCCACCAGGACAGGGGGCTTCAATCAGCCCCAGCATTTT
TRBV5-4	16	few	TRBJ2-7	TRBD1	CASSRAQNRGPYEQYF	TGTGCCAGCAGTAGGGCCCAAAACAGGGGTCCCTACGAGCAGTACTTC
TRBV5-1	15	few	TRBJ2-2	-	CASSPSPTDTGELFF	TGCGCCAGCAGCCCATCCCCCACAGACACCGGGGAGCTGTTTTTT
TRBV6-5	15	once	TRBJ2-2	-	CASSYSFQGYGELFF	TGTGCCAGCAGTTACTCGTTTCAGGGCTACGGGGAGCTGTTTTTT
TRBV10-3	14	-	TRBJ1-2	-	CAISERGSGYGYTF	TGTGCCATCAGTGAGCGGGGGAGTGGGTATGGCTACACCTTC
TRBV7-3	13	-	TRBJ1-1	-	CASRSGQNTEAFF	TGTGCCAGCAGGTCCGGACAGAACACTGAAGCTTTCTTT
TRBV18	17	-	TRBJ2-2	-	CASSPPGSRGSTGELFF	TGTGCCAGCTCACCACCGGGATCAAGGGGGTCCACCGGGGAGCTGTTTTTT
TRBV18	20	once	TRBJ2-6	TRBD1	CASSRVPGQGPGSGANVLTF	TGTGCCAGCTCACGCGTACCGGGACAGGGACCGGGCTCTGGGGCCAACGTCCTGACTTTC
TRBV7-3	15	-	TRBJ2-1	-	CASSTRTGPYNEQFF	TGTGCCAGCAGCACCCGAACAGGCCCTTACAATGAGCAGTTCTTC
TRBV5-1	18	-	TRBJ2-5	-	CASSQTPANRGGQETQYF	TGCGCCAGCAGCCAAACGCCCGCAAACAGGGGGGGACAAGAGACCCAGTACTTC
TRBV9	15	-	TRBJ2-1	-	CASSVSGSSYNEQFF	TGTGCCAGCAGCGTTTCCGGGAGCTCCTACAATGAGCAGTTCTTC
TRBV6-2/TRBV6-3	14	-	TRBJ2-7	-	CASSYASVGYEQYF	TGTGCCAGCAGTTACGCTAGCGTTGGGTACGAGCAGTACTTC
TRBV4-1	16	-	TRBJ1-2	-	CASSQDWGQANYGYTF	TGCGCCAGCAGCCAAGATTGGGGACAAGCTAACTATGGCTACACCTTC
TRBV3-1/TRBV3-2	17	-	TRBJ1-2	TRBD1	CASSQAASGTARGGYTF	TGTGCCAGCAGCCAAGCGGCCTCCGGGACAGCTCGCGGGGGCTACACCTTC
TRBV6-5	15	-	TRBJ2-7	-	CASSYSGNTVYEQYF	TGTGCCAGCAGTTATTCCGGAAATACAGTCTACGAGCAGTACTTC
TRBV5-4	15	-	TRBJ1-3	-	CASSLGGAGGNTIYF	TGTGCCAGCAGCTTAGGAGGGGCAGGTGGAAACACCATATATTTT
TRBV6-5	15	-	TRBJ2-7	TRBD2	CASRSNREGPKEQYF	TGTGCCAGCAGGAGCAATCGGGAGGGCCCCAAAGAGCAGTACTTC
TRBV19	17	-	TRBJ1-4	-	CASSILIGRRVMEKLFF	TGTGCCAGTAGTATACTAATCGGCAGGCGTGTAATGGAAAAACTGTTTTTT
TRBV28	14	-	TRBJ1-4	-	CATRNGGATEKLFF	TGTGCCACCCGAAACGGGGGGGCTACTGAAAAACTGTTTTTT
TRBV5-4	16	-	TRBJ2-1	TRBD2	CASNPGGAGVHNEQFF	TGTGCCAGCAACCCGGGGGGGGCGGGAGTCCACAATGAGCAGTTCTTC
TRBV11-3	15	-	TRBJ1-6	TRBD1	CASSFPGGPNSPLHF	TGTGCCAGCAGCTTTCCAGGGGGCCCTAATTCACCCCTCCACTTT
TRBV11-2	17	-	TRBJ2-6	TRBD2	CASSRLAGPAGANVLTF	TGTGCCAGCAGCCGTTTAGCGGGGCCGGCAGGGGCCAACGTCCTGACTTTC
TRBV19	15	-	TRBJ1-3	TRBD1	CASSITGGSGNTIYF	TGTGCCAGTAGCATTACAGGGGGCTCTGGAAACACCATATATTTT
TRBV27	13	-	TRBJ2-3	TRBD2	CASSGLATDTQYF	TGTGCCAGCAGCGGACTAGCGACAGATACGCAGTATTTT
TRBV11-2	15	-	TRBJ2-7	TRBD1	CASSPVTGGSHEQYF	TGTGCCAGCAGCCCCGTGACAGGGGGCAGCCACGAGCAGTACTTC
TRBV9	15	once	TRBJ2-1	TRBD1	CASSVDVPGGNEQFF	TGTGCCAGCAGCGTAGACGTCCCAGGGGGTAATGAGCAGTTCTTC
TRBV7-3	15	-	TRBJ2-7	-	CASSPQSGGPYEQYF	TGTGCCAGCAGCCCCCAATCCGGGGGGCCCTACGAGCAGTACTTC
TRBV27	17	-	TRBJ2-7	TRBD2	CASSLSVPTSGSYEQYF	TGTGCCAGCAGTTTATCGGTTCCGACTAGCGGCTCCTACGAGCAGTACTTC
TRBV11-2	16	-	TRBJ1-3	-	CASSLQGTVSGNTIYF	TGTGCCAGCAGCTTGCAGGGTACCGTCTCTGGAAACACCATATATTTT
TRBV3-1/TRBV3-2	17	-	TRBJ2-1	TRBD2	CASSQLRGTSGKYEQFF	TGTGCCAGCAGCCAACTTCGAGGGACTAGCGGGAAGTATGAGCAGTTCTTC
TRBV11-2	14	-	TRBJ1-4	-	CASSSGPANEKLFF	TGTGCCAGCAGCTCAGGGCCGGCTAATGAAAAACTGTTTTTT
TRBV7-2	17	-	TRBJ2-7	TRBD2	CASSLSSGSFLPSEQYF	TGTGCCAGCAGCTTATCTAGCGGGAGTTTTTTACCTTCCGAGCAGTACTTC
TRBV29-1	15	once	TRBJ2-1	TRBD2	CSVPGTSGRNNEQFF	TGCAGCGTTCCAGGGACTAGCGGGAGGAACAATGAGCAGTTCTTC
TRBV28	16	-	TRBJ2-7	TRBD2	CASSRGGELRSYEQYF	TGTGCCAGCAGTAGGGGAGGGGAGCTAAGATCCTACGAGCAGTACTTC
TRBV9	14	-	TRBJ1-4	-	CASSVNRDNEKLFF	TGTGCCAGCAGCGTAAACAGGGATAATGAAAAACTGTTTTTT
TRBV5-1	13	-	TRBJ1-2	TRBD1	CASRRTGESGYTF	TGCGCCAGCAGGCGGACAGGGGAAAGCGGCTACACCTTC
TRBV18	14	-	TRBJ2-1	TRBD1	CASSPPSGGGEQFF	TGTGCCAGCTCACCACCTTCAGGGGGCGGTGAGCAGTTCTTC
TRBV5-1	16	-	TRBJ2-2	TRBD1	CASSLDHRGTGGELFF	TGCGCCAGCAGCTTGGATCACAGGGGGACGGGCGGGGAGCTGTTTTTT
TRBV18	14	-	TRBJ1-2	TRBD1	CASSPGQGFGGYTF	TGTGCCAGCTCACCGGGACAGGGGTTCGGTGGCTACACCTTC
TRBV18	17	-	TRBJ2-2	-	CASSPRGGSQNTGELFF	TGTGCCAGCTCACCAAGAGGTGGCAGTCAGAACACCGGGGAGCTGTTTTTT
TRBV2	16	-	TRBJ1-2	TRBD1	CASSQRGGQVNYGYTF	TGTGCCAGCAGTCAACGAGGGGGACAGGTGAACTATGGCTACACCTTC
TRBV7-9	16	-	TRBJ2-7	TRBD2	CASSSGLAGAIYEQYF	TGTGCCAGCAGCTCGGGACTAGCGGGGGCAATTTACGAGCAGTACTTC
TRBV9	17	-	TRBJ1-1	TRBD1	CASSQASGRGPGTEAFF	TGTGCCAGCAGCCAAGCATCCGGGAGGGGGCCGGGGACTGAAGCTTTCTTT
TRBV5-4	17	once	TRBJ2-3	TRBD1	CASSKGLGGADTDTQYF	TGTGCCAGCAGCAAAGGGCTAGGGGGCGCAGACACAGATACGCAGTATTTT
TRBV4-3	17	few	TRBJ2-1	TRBD2	CASSQDLFAGAGNEQFF	TGCGCCAGCAGCCAAGACTTGTTTGCGGGAGCGGGCAATGAGCAGTTCTTC
TRBV7-9	15	-	TRBJ1-5	-	CASSGGGRVGQPQHF	TGTGCCAGCAGCGGCGGGGGGCGTGTTGGTCAGCCCCAGCATTTT